This TCR beta chain was observed in a study of shared clonotypes between healthy human individuals. Study-level information: Each donor had three CD4 naive, three CD4 memory, two CD8 naive and one CD8 memory plate.

This CDR3 is built from 16 residues. Per the germline V gene, CDR1 is SNHLY and CDR2 is FYNNEI. J gave up 0 bases and V 3 bases, and 5 bases lay outside the gene matches. Of note for this clone: Its antigen is still unknown.

Some clones are missing from TCRdb's copy, which holds only in-frame ones; the method was immunoSEQ multiplex PCR. The data contain over 2 million clones, over 85% of them singletons. Study-wide results and limits: Some clonotypes were shared by all four sorted-subset donors, while others were not shared. The non-shared ones had lower generation probabilities than the shared ones. Depth of sequencing was expected to influence donor clonotype sharing. Inspection by rarefaction showed sorted-subset sequencing to be incomplete despite large depth.

Terminally differentiated effector memory CD45RA+ cells were left out of the naive CD8 fraction, which was CD45RO-negative and positively selected for CCR7. The TCR was taken from a man between 18 and 29 years old in good health. What was sequenced was naive CD8+ T cells sorted from blood. This chain joins TRBV2 and TRBJ1-5; 7 bases are a match to TRBD1. The CDR3 nucleotides are TGTGCCAGCAGTGAGGGGACAGTATATAGCAATCAGCCCCAGCATTTT. Its translation: CASSEGTVYSNQPQHF.